Listed here are 24 T cell receptor beta chains from one sample, sequenced in a study of tumor-infiltrating lymphocytes in primary liver carcinoma (dated by TCRdb to about 2017). Sequencing relied on an Illumina HiSeq 2500. TCRbeta-specific cDNA was reverse-transcribed from around 0.45 ug total RNA using a constant-region primer and ProtoScript II reverse transcriptase. TCRbeta libraries were built with three nested multiplex PCR rounds, a slightly modified ARM-PCR procedure. Each of the first two PCR rounds ran for around 11 cycles using multiplex TRBV1-TRBV30 forward primers together with a Cbeta reverse primer. The raw public reads went through TCRdb reprocessing: fastp at Q25, MiXCR clone calling, in-frame beta chains kept. Each entry is one CDR3 protein sequence, shown with its most common DNA and genes. In this sample the table shows approximately 40,000 distinct CDR3 sequences, 73% of which occur a single time. Jointly, the top ten make up about 19% of the sample.

Total RNA and DNA were co-extracted without cell sorting from roughly 20-30 mg of bulk tissue using the AllPrep DNA/RNA mini kit. The specimen sequenced was liver tumor tissue from sampling region 2. The cell subset or site label corresponds to: tumor region T2, inferior pole. These receptor sequences come from a middle-aged man with primary liver carcinoma and hepatitis B virus infection.

The chain employs TRBV6-5 and TRBJ1-2, with D possibly being TRBD1 (6 bases). Trimming stripped 5 bases from V and 7 bases from J, with 20 bases between. Looked up from germline, CDR1 is MNHEY and CDR2 is SVGAGI. The CDR3 has 15 residues. The CDR3 region is CASSEIGGQDSGYTF. The CDR3 DNA reads TGTGCCAGCAGTGAAATTGGGGGACAAGATAGTGGCTACACCTTC.

The gene calls are TRBV11-2 and TRBJ2-3; D is undetermined. The V gene's germline CDR1 is SGHAT and CDR2 FQNNGV. The V and J ends lost 2 bases and 14 bases respectively, with 20 bases between them. CDR3 length equals 14 residues. The CDR3 sequence is CASSLLDGESTWYF. The DNA of the CDR3 is TGTGCCAGCAGCTTACTTGATGGAGAGAGCACGTGGTATTTT.

Comments on this clonotype: A junction boundary mismatches the germline segment, possibly from a read error. The chain uses TRBV7-2 and TRBJ2-3; tentative D call: TRBD2 (5 bases). The CDR3 is 15 amino acids. The germline CDR1 and CDR2 sequences are SGHTA and FQGNSA. CDR3 region: CASSPLSGSTDMQYF. The CDR3 nucleotides are TGTGCCAGCAGCCCCCTAAGCGGCAGCACAGATATGCAGTATTTT.

Of note for this clonotype: Germline is not matched at one junction end, which may reflect a read error. This chain uses TRBV6-2 or TRBV6-3 with TRBJ2-5; TRBD2 is a possible D gene (5 bases). In germline, CDR1 is MNHEY, CDR2 SVGEGT. This CDR3 is built from 17 residues. CDR3 region: CANSYGSARGWGESQYF. CDR3 DNA: TGTGCCAACAGTTATGGTTCAGCGAGAGGATGGGGAGAGTCCCAGTACTTC.

On this clonotype itself: A read error is likely, as this CDR3 ends without the conserved phenylalanine or tryptophan. Because the CDR3's place on the DNA is in doubt, the DNA is left out and the CDR3 is given as listed by TCRdb. V usage is TRBV28 and J usage is TRBJ2-7; TRBD1 reflects the table's D call only, with no check against the DNA. Including both end residues, the CDR3 is 14 amino acids long. Germline loops: CDR1 MDHEN, CDR2 SYDVKM. The CDR3 here is CASSPLADQRVEYY.

On this clonotype itself: Since a much larger clone is just one base distant, this may be a read error. The chain joins TRBV18 to TRBJ2-5; no definite D call. Per the germline V gene, CDR1 is KGHSH and CDR2 is LQKENI. The CDR3 covers 13 residues. CDR3 sequence reads: CVSSPRFRETQYF. The CDR3 DNA follows: TGTGTCAGCTCACCACGCTTCAGAGAGACCCAGTACTTC.

The CDR3 DNA reads as TGCAGTGCTCTTGGGGGGGCTAGCGCAATCTCGTACGAGCAGTACTTC. This translates into CSALGGASAISYEQYF. The chain combines TRBV29-1 with TRBJ2-7, with a possible D match to TRBD2 (7 bases). This CDR3 has 16 residues. Germline lookup yields CDR1 SQVTM and CDR2 ANQGSEA.

As regards this clonotype: This could be a read error, since a much larger clone is one nucleotide away. This chain uses TRBV12-3 or TRBV12-4 with TRBJ2-1; D call uncertain. CDR3 length: 13 residues. The CDR3 coding sequence is TGTGCCTGCAGTTTCCATCGGTCGGATGAGCAGTTCTTC. Its translation is CACSFHRSDEQFF.

This clonotype appeared a single time. At one end the junction does not follow the germline gene, possibly because of a read error. This chain uses TRBV11-2 with TRBJ2-1, with a weak D call TRBD1 (6 bases). Per germline, CDR1 SGHAT and CDR2 FQNNGV. This CDR3 has 13 residues. The CDR3 region is CTSSLGQNLEQSF. The CDR3 DNA sequence: TGTACCAGCAGCTTAGGACAGAATCTTGAGCAGTCCTTC.

Concerning this clonotype itself: One end of the junction varies from germline; a read error may be responsible. This chain connects TRBV5-6 to TRBJ2-3; D tentatively reads TRBD1 or TRBD2 (5 bases each). Germline lookup yields CDR1 SGHDT and CDR2 YYEEEE. The CDR3 length is 14 residues. The CDR3 spells CASSLQGATDTRYF. For the CDR3, the DNA is TGTGCCAGCAGCTTGCAGGGAGCAACAGATACGCGGTATTTT.

The chain links TRBV9 to TRBJ2-2; possible D gene TRBD2, 6 bases. The ends were cut back, 3 bases at V and 3 bases at J, with 21 bases in the middle. Germline values: CDR1 SGDLS, CDR2 YYNGEE. The CDR3 spans 18 residues. Written as DNA, the CDR3 is TGTGCCAGCAGCGCCCCCCTAGTGGGGGGTTCCCACACCGGGGAGCTGTTTTTT. Translating gives CASSAPLVGGSHTGELFF.

With regard to this clonotype: Lacking the conserved final phenylalanine or tryptophan, this CDR3 likely reflects a read error. The genes are TRBV12-3 or TRBV12-4 and TRBJ2-7; 9 nucleotides match TRBD2. CDR3 length: 16 amino acids. Germline trimming cut 5 bases from V and 0 bases from J; bases unmatched to any gene: 8. CDR3 residues: CASSPRQTSGSYEQYL. CDR3 coding DNA: TGTGCCAGCAGTCCGCGCCAGACTAGCGGCTCCTACGAGCAGTACCTC.

The rearrangement joins TRBV6-5 to TRBJ2-3, with TRBD2 identical over 9 bases. The CDR3 sequence is 15 residues long. Germline assignment: CDR1 MNHEY and CDR2 SVGAGI. Trimming removed 6 bases from V and 4 bases from J; junction bases left unmatched: 8. The CDR3 nucleotides are TGTGCCAGCAGCCCAGGATTAGCGGGAGCAGATACGCAGTATTTT. As protein: CASSPGLAGADTQYF.

As for this clonotype: Sequence at one end of the junction differs from germline and may be a read error. The CDR3: CASSVSASGSYGQYF. The CDR3 DNA reads as TGTGCCAGCAGTGTCTCGGCTAGCGGATCCTACGGGCAGTACTTC. V and J are TRBV6-1 and TRBJ2-7; 7 bases are shared with TRBD2. This CDR3 contains 15 residues. Germline lookup yields CDR1 MNHNS and CDR2 SASEGT.

The chain joins TRBV29-1 to TRBJ2-5; 8 bases line up with TRBD1. Germline V gene lookup returns CDR1 SQVTM and CDR2 ANQGSEA. The CDR3 length is 13 residues. CDR3 in DNA: TGCAGTGGTCAGGGGGCGGTTTCCAAGACCCAGTACTTC. Translating gives CSGQGAVSKTQYF.

Turning to this clonotype: The junction differs from germline at one of its ends, possibly a read error. The chain joins TRBV6-1 to TRBJ1-5; no reliable D call. The CDR3 is 14 amino acids. Germline values: CDR1 MNHNS, CDR2 SASEGT. In DNA, the CDR3 is TGTGCCAGGAGTGGAGACCGTAGCAATCAGCCCCAGCATTTT. It yields the protein CARSGDRSNQPQHF.

Comments on this clonotype: At one end the junction does not follow the germline gene, possibly because of a read error. The chain couples TRBV5-1 to TRBJ2-7; perhaps TRBD2 as D (6 bases). This CDR3 spans 15 amino acids. In germline, CDR1 is SGHRS, CDR2 YFSETQ. CDR3 amino acids: CASSSAGTGLYEQYF. CDR3 DNA: TGCGCCAGTAGCTCCGCCGGGACTGGACTCTACGAGCAGTACTTC.

With regard to this clonotype: At one end, the junction sequence differs from germline, possibly due to a read error. This chain joins TRBV5-1 and TRBJ1-1, with D possibly TRBD1 on 5 matching bases. Germline CDR1 and CDR2: SGHRS and YFSETQ. The CDR3 is 14 amino acids. This CDR3 reads CASNEAGGSSEAFF. DNA for the CDR3: TGTGCCAGCAACGAAGCTGGGGGGTCATCTGAAGCTTTCTTT.

Ten or more counts support this clonotype. J is TRBJ2-2 and V is TRBV6-1; TRBD2 matches 14 bases. Germline V gene data show CDR1 as MNHNS and CDR2 as SASEGT. The CDR3 has 16 residues. Losses at the gene ends were 4 bases for V and 7 bases for J; bases not matched to a gene: 5. CDR3 sequence (DNA): TGTGCCAGCAGTGTGACTAGCGGGAGGGCCGGCGGGGAGCTGTTTTTT. Encoded protein: CASSVTSGRAGGELFF.

To note about this clonotype: At one end the junction does not follow the germline gene, possibly because of a read error. This chain uses TRBV28 with TRBJ2-7, with D tentatively TRBD1 or TRBD2 (5 bases each). The CDR3 sequence is 13 residues long. Germline V gene lookup returns CDR1 MDHEN and CDR2 SYDVKM. CDR3: CACSLQEPAGQYF. CDR3 nucleotide sequence: TGTGCCTGCAGTTTACAGGAGCCCGCGGGGCAGTACTTC.

This clonotype appeared a single time. CDR3 bases: TGTGCCAGCAGCTCTAACAGGGACTCCCATGAGCAGTACTTC. Encoded protein: CASSSNRDSHEQYF. The chain carries TRBV11-2 and TRBJ2-7; D tentatively reads TRBD1 or TRBD2 (6 bases each). CDR1 is SGHAT, CDR2 FQNNGV, per germline. Trimming removed 4 bases at V and 7 bases at J, with 17 bases between. CDR3 length: 14 amino acids.

This clonotype was detected only once. The missing conserved phenylalanine or tryptophan at the end of this CDR3 makes a read error likely. V usage is TRBV11-2 and J usage is TRBJ1-5; D perhaps matches TRBD1 (6 bases). Germline V CDR1 and CDR2: SGHAT, FQNNGV. The CDR3 contains 16 residues. Here the CDR3 reads CAISLEGGLTNQPQHS. DNA for the CDR3: TGTGCCATCAGCCTAGAAGGGGGACTGACGAATCAGCCCCAGCATTCT.

This clonotype has more than one count but fewer than ten. The rearrangement uses TRBV20-1 and TRBJ2-7, with 7 nucleotides matching TRBD2. Trimming at V came to 2 bases and at J to 5 bases, leaving 3 bases not matched to a gene. Germline V gives CDR1 DFQATT, CDR2 SNEGSKA (reference sequence). CDR3 size: 12 residues. DNA of the CDR3: TGCAGTGCTAGACAGCGGGAAAACGAGCAGTACTTC. As protein: CSARQRENEQYF.

To note about this clonotype: One end of the junction varies from germline; a read error may be responsible. This sequence joins TRBV10-2 and TRBJ2-1; D not resolved. This CDR3 is built from 12 residues. Germline CDR1 is WSHSY and CDR2 is SAAADI. The CDR3 DNA follows: TGCGTCAGCAGTAGGGCAAACAATGAGCAGTTCTTC. Translating it yields CVSSRANNEQFF.